This T cell receptor beta chain was identified in a study of CD8 T cells in Susac syndrome. V lost 3 bases to trimming and J lost 6 bases, with 15 bases between them. This CDR3 has 14 residues. Germline CDR1 is GTSNPN and CDR2 is SVGIG (reference sequence). Negative isolation was applied to CD8+ and CD4+ T cells, and FACS enrichment was applied to TEMRA cells. RNA totalling about 0.5 to 1 ug underwent reverse transcription with random hexamers. Multiplex immunoSEQ PCR targeted 54 Vbeta and 13 Jbeta TCR beta segments. TCRdb re-called the immunoSEQ multiplex PCR reads through MiXCR, storing one row per CDR3 protein. Among 200,000 or so distinct CDR3 sequences, roughly 96% were seen once, and the ten largest hold approximately 0.097%.

The chain carries TRBV30 and TRBJ2-1; tentatively, D is TRBD1 or TRBD2 (6 bases each). Sequencing was done on a sample of CD4+ T cells from PBMCs. The TCR was taken from a human donor with multiple sclerosis. The CDR3 coding sequence is TGTGCCTGGAGGGACACAGGGAGGATCAATGAGCAGTTCTTC. Its protein product is CAWRDTGRINEQFF.